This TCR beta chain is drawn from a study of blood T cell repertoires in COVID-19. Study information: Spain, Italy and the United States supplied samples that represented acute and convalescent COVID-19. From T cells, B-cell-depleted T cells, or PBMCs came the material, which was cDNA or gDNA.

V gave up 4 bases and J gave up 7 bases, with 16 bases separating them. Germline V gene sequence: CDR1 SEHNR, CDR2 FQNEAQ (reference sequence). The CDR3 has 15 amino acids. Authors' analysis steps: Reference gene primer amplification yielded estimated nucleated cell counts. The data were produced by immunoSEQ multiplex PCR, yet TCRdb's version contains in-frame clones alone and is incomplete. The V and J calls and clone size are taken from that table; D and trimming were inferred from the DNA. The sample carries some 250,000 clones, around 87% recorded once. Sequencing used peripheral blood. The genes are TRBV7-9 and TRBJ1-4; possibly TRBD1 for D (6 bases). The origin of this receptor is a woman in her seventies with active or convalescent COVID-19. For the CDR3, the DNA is TGTGCCAGCAGCTCGGACGAGGGGGGGACTGAAAAACTGTTTTTT. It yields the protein CASSSDEGGTEKLFF. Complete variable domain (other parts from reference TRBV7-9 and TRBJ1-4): DTGVSQNPRHKITKRGQNVTFRCDPISEHNRLYWYRQTLGQGPEFLTYFQNEAQLEKSRLLSDRFSAERPKGSFSTLEIQRTEQGDSAMYLCASSSDEGGTEKLFFGSGTQLSVL.